The 30 T cell receptor beta chains below come from one sample, sequenced in a study of cytomegalovirus exposure and HLA in healthy donors. With 60 Vbeta and 13 Jbeta primers, the PCR was carried out. The data were produced by immunoSEQ multiplex PCR, yet TCRdb's version contains in-frame clones alone and is incomplete. The sample has 120,000 or so clones; roughly 78% are singletons. Sequencing used PBMCs. These receptors originate from a man aged 30-40 years in good health and CMV-seronegative.

The chain carries TRBV6-5 and TRBJ2-7, with D unresolved. V was clipped by 4 bases and J by 3 bases, with 10 bases between them. Germline-derived CDR1 and CDR2 are MNHEY and SVGAGI. The CDR3 runs to 13 residues. The DNA of the CDR3 is TGTGCCAGCAGTTCTACGGGTGGCTACGAGCAGTACTTC. Its protein is CASSSTGGYEQYF.

J is TRBJ2-3 and V is TRBV5-8; maybe TRBD1 (6 bases). Per germline, CDR1 SGHTS and CDR2 YDEGEE. The V and J ends lost 4 bases and 5 bases respectively, with 11 bases between them. The length of the CDR3 is 13 residues. The CDR3 nucleotides read TGTGCCAGCAGCGCCATACAGGGAGATACGCAGTATTTT. It yields the protein CASSAIQGDTQYF.

In this sample, this clone turned up a few times. The rearrangement links TRBV9 to TRBJ2-2; TRBD2 agrees at 8 bases. Germline V lookup: CDR1 SGDLS, CDR2 YYNGEE. J gave up 4 bases and V 0 bases, and 5 bases lay outside the gene matches. The CDR3 length is 16 residues. The CDR3 is CASSVGGTRGTGELFF. The CDR3 coding sequence is TGTGCCAGCAGCGTAGGGGGGACTAGGGGCACCGGGGAGCTGTTTTTT.

V gene TRBV12-5 combines with J gene TRBJ1-1, with a possible D match to TRBD1 (5 bases). CDR3 length equals 18 residues. Trimming removed 0 bases at V and 4 bases at J, with 21 bases between. Germline CDR1 is LGHNT and CDR2 is FRNRAP. The CDR3 spells CASGLVLHQTGGSTEAFF. The CDR3 nucleotides are TGTGCTAGTGGTTTGGTACTTCATCAAACAGGAGGGAGCACTGAAGCTTTCTTT.

V and J are TRBV19 and TRBJ2-1; tentative D call: TRBD1 (6 bases). V lost 6 bases, J lost 3 bases, and 15 bases lay in between. This CDR3 contains 15 residues. The germline V gene has CDR1 LNHDA and CDR2 SQIVND (reference sequence). CDR3 bases: TGTGCCAGTAGCAGGGCGACAGGTAGCTACAATGAGCAGTTCTTC. Translation: CASSRATGSYNEQFF.

The chain has TRBV5-1 and TRBJ2-3; TRBD1 matches 9 bases. Germline lookup yields CDR1 SGHRS and CDR2 YFSETQ. Trimming removed 1 base from V and 1 base from J; junction bases left unmatched: 1. The CDR3 spans 15 residues. The CDR3 reads CASSLRTGGTDTQYF. CDR3 coding DNA: TGCGCCAGCAGCTTGCGGACAGGGGGCACAGATACGCAGTATTTT.

The chain recombines TRBV7-2 with TRBJ1-5; 9 positions agree with TRBD1. The CDR3 has 14 residues. V gave up 5 bases and J gave up 5 bases; unmatched junction bases: 4. The germline V gene has CDR1 SGHTA and CDR2 FQGNSA. The CDR3 region is CASSAGTGYQPQHF. The CDR3 DNA reads as TGTGCCAGCAGCGCCGGGACAGGGTATCAGCCCCAGCATTTT.

This chain uses TRBV4-1 with TRBJ1-4, with 10 bases fitting TRBD1. With 2 bases clipped from V and 4 bases from J, the junction kept 4 bases outside the gene matches. This CDR3 contains 16 residues. Germline V gene lookup returns CDR1 MGHRA and CDR2 YSYEKL. The CDR3 region is CASSQYRTGGNEKLFF. The CDR3 nucleotides are TGCGCCAGCAGCCAATATCGGACAGGGGGTAATGAAAAACTGTTTTTT.

The chain links TRBV4-1 to TRBJ1-5; weak D call: TRBD1 (6 bases). The CDR3 is 16 amino acids. The ends were cut back, 1 base at V and 4 bases at J, with 14 bases in the middle. Germline assignment: CDR1 MGHRA and CDR2 YSYEKL. The CDR3 protein is CASSQVGGWGNQPQHF. The DNA for the CDR3 is TGCGCCAGCAGCCAAGTAGGGGGATGGGGTAATCAGCCCCAGCATTTT.

The CDR3 coding sequence is TGTGCCAGCAGCGTAGCCGACAGGGAGTACGAGCAGTACTTC. Protein product: CASSVADREYEQYF. The V and J genes are TRBV9 and TRBJ2-5; 7 bases are a match to TRBD1. Judging by the DNA end, TRBJ2-7 fits better; the J call may be wrong. CDR1 and CDR2 (germline): SGDLS, YYNGEE. This CDR3 region has 14 residues.

This clone occurred a few times. The chain employs TRBV27 and TRBJ1-2; 9 nucleotides line up with TRBD1. J lost 6 bases, V lost 4 bases, and 3 bases had no gene match. The length of the CDR3 is 13 residues. The germline V gene has CDR1 MNHEY and CDR2 SMNVEV (reference sequence). CDR3 protein: CASSWGQGHGYTF. The CDR3 nucleotides are TGTGCCAGCAGTTGGGGACAGGGCCATGGCTACACCTTC.

This chain uses TRBV10-1 with TRBJ2-1; the D gene is possibly TRBD1 (6 bases). The V gene's germline CDR1 is WNHNN and CDR2 SYGVQD (reference sequence). This CDR3 has 12 residues. V lost 2 bases and J 12 bases, leaving 11 bases between the germline ends. The CDR3 region is CASSEGSRGQFF. The CDR3 DNA sequence: TGCGCCAGCAGTGAGGGTTCCAGGGGGCAGTTCTTC.

The genes are TRBV5-4 and TRBJ2-7; 9 nucleotides match TRBD2. The CDR3 is 16 residues long. The V and J ends lost 0 bases and 0 bases, in that order; junction bases with no gene match: 4. Germline values: CDR1 SGHNT, CDR2 YYREEE (reference sequence). The CDR3 here is CASSLGSGGSSYEQYF. Written as DNA, the CDR3 is TGTGCCAGCAGCTTGGGGAGCGGGGGGAGCTCCTACGAGCAGTACTTC.

The chain links TRBV5-1 to TRBJ1-1; 10 bases align to TRBD1. The CDR3 is made up of 14 amino acids. Germline V CDR1 and CDR2: SGHRS, YFSETQ. J lost 4 bases, V lost 4 bases, and 4 bases had no gene match. The CDR3 protein is CASSPGQGITEAFF. CDR3 bases: TGCGCCAGCAGCCCGGGACAGGGGATCACTGAAGCTTTCTTT.

The V gene is TRBV6-1, the J gene TRBJ1-5; D might be TRBD1 (6 bases). The V and J ends lost 7 bases and 6 bases respectively, with 13 bases between them. Germline V gene lookup returns CDR1 MNHNS and CDR2 SASEGT. The CDR3 has 13 residues. The DNA of the CDR3 is TGTGCCAGCACCACAGGGAATGTTCAGCCCCAGCATTTT. Translated, it gives CASTTGNVQPQHF.

There are a few counts of this clone. This sequence joins TRBV28 and TRBJ2-3, with 14 bases fitting TRBD2. V lost 6 bases to trimming and J lost 4 bases; unmatched junction nucleotides: 9. Germline CDR1 MDHEN, CDR2 SYDVKM. CDR3 length: 17 amino acids. The CDR3 sequence: CASSSRRTSGGSDTQYF. The CDR3 DNA reads as TGTGCCAGCAGCTCACGCCGGACTAGCGGGGGGTCAGATACGCAGTATTTT.

The chain couples TRBV6-1 to TRBJ1-2, with D possibly matching TRBD1 (5 bases). V shed 2 bases and J shed 4 bases, with 26 bases lying between them. CDR1 is MNHNS and CDR2 is SASEGT in the germline V gene. CDR3 length: 19 amino acids. The CDR3 DNA follows: TGTGCCAGCAGTGAACATAGGGGAGGGGCAGAACTATCCTTCTATGGCTACACCTTC. Protein product: CASSEHRGGAELSFYGYTF.

The chain employs TRBV4-1 and TRBJ1-6; 7 bases match TRBD1. This CDR3 has 18 residues. CDR1 MGHRA and CDR2 YSYEKL come from the germline V gene. V shed 0 bases, J shed 0 bases, and the junction held 5 bases outside the gene matches. The chain's CDR3 is CASSQDGGDSSYNSPLHF. The DNA of the CDR3 is TGCGCCAGCAGCCAAGATGGTGGGGACAGCTCCTATAATTCACCCCTCCACTTT.

The sample holds one count of this clone. The J gene is TRBJ2-3, the V gene TRBV6-4; 9 nucleotides line up with TRBD2. The CDR3 spans 17 residues. Germline loops: CDR1 MRHNA, CDR2 SNTAGT. V lost 0 bases and J lost 3; bases outside the gene matches: 7. The CDR3, as DNA: TGTGCCAGCAGTGACTCTGGCGGGGGGGGTACGACAGATACGCAGTATTTT. It is translated as CASSDSGGGGTTDTQYF.

The V and J genes are TRBV28 and TRBJ2-5; D gene uncertain. There are 12 residues in the CDR3. With 3 bases removed from V and 3 bases from J, the gap between germline ends came to 5 bases. CDR1 is MDHEN and CDR2 is SYDVKM in the germline V gene. CDR3: CASSLLEETQYF. In nucleotides, the CDR3 is TGTGCCAGCAGTTTGCTAGAAGAGACCCAGTACTTC. Combining the CDR3 with reference TRBV28 and TRBJ2-5 gives the whole variable domain DVKVTQSSRYLVKRTGEKVFLECVQDMDHENMFWYRQDPGLGLRLIYFSYDVKMKEKGDIPEGYSVSREKKERFSLILESASTNQTSMYLCASSLLEETQYFGPGTRLLVL.

As regards this clone: Other DNA variants within this sample encode the same CDR3. V usage is TRBV5-6 and J usage is TRBJ2-1; D might be TRBD1 (7 bases). Germline V gene data show CDR1 as SGHDT and CDR2 as YYEEEE. V lost 7 bases to trimming and J lost 6 bases, with 17 bases between them. This CDR3 has 14 residues. DNA for the CDR3: TGTGCCAGCCCCCGGAGGGGGCGCCGCAATGAGCAGTTCTTC. The encoded protein is CASPRRGRRNEQFF.

This chain joins TRBV27 and TRBJ2-2; D perhaps matches TRBD1 (5 bases). CDR3 length equals 16 residues. The V and J ends lost 4 bases and 4 bases respectively, with 16 bases between them. Germline V gives CDR1 MNHEY, CDR2 SMNVEV (reference sequence). CDR3 protein: CASSSLDRRSTGELFF. The DNA for the CDR3 is TGTGCCAGCAGTTCCCTTGACAGAAGGAGCACCGGGGAGCTGTTTTTT.

This clone came up a few times. The genes are TRBV2 and TRBJ1-2, with D maybe TRBD1 (6 bases). Trimming pared 5 bases from V and 2 bases from J, leaving 12 bases between. Germline CDR1 and CDR2: SNHLY and FYNNEI. The CDR3 contains 14 residues. In nucleotides, the CDR3 is TGTGCCAGCAGTTTTGAACAGGGCAACTATGGCTACACCTTC. As protein: CASSFEQGNYGYTF.

The chain links TRBV13 to TRBJ2-1; D gene unclear. The CDR3 totals 14 residues. V lost 0 bases and J 6 bases, leaving 9 bases between the germline ends. Germline V gene data show CDR1 as PRHDT and CDR2 as FYEKMQ (reference sequence). The CDR3 DNA reads TGTGCCAGCAGCTTAGGCCTACGAATCAATGAGCAGTTCTTC. It translates to CASSLGLRINEQFF.

This clone was counted once. V is TRBV28 and J is TRBJ1-5; perhaps TRBD1 as D (6 bases). V was trimmed by 4 bases and J by 1 base, leaving 14 bases between them. Germline V gene sequence: CDR1 MDHEN, CDR2 SYDVKM. This CDR3 has 16 residues. Written as DNA, the CDR3 is TGTGCCAGCAGTTCCTACGGGACATTCAGCAATCAGCCCCAGCATTTT. Translation gives CASSSYGTFSNQPQHF.

The chain carries TRBV5-4 and TRBJ1-1; D perhaps matches TRBD1 (6 bases). Germline CDR1 and CDR2: SGHNT and YYREEE (reference sequence). The CDR3 consists of 20 residues. Trimming removed 1 base from V and 1 base from J, with 26 bases in between. The CDR3 region is CASSLKGMRRTELPNTEAFF. For the CDR3, the DNA is TGTGCCAGCAGCTTGAAGGGGATGCGGCGGACAGAGTTACCGAACACTGAAGCTTTCTTT. The full variable domain, with the rest looked up from reference TRBV5-4 and TRBJ1-1, is ETGVTQSPTHLIKTRGQQVTLRCSSQSGHNTVSWYQQALGQGPQFIFQYYREEENGRGNFPPRFSGLQFPNYSSELNVNALELDDSALYLCASSLKGMRRTELPNTEAFFGQGTRLTVV.

This clone appeared a few times. V usage is TRBV4-3 and J usage is TRBJ2-5; possibly TRBD2 for D (5 bases). The germline V gene has CDR1 LGHNA and CDR2 YSLEER. This CDR3 region has 15 residues. The ends were cut back, 0 bases at V and 4 bases at J, with 12 bases in the middle. The CDR3 nucleotides read TGCGCCAGCAGCCAAGACCGGACTGTCAGAGAGACCCAGTACTTC. As protein: CASSQDRTVRETQYF.

V and J are TRBV14 and TRBJ2-1; tentative D call: TRBD2 (5 bases). The germline gives CDR1 SGHDN, CDR2 FVKESK. There are 14 residues in the CDR3. V was shortened by 0 bases and J by 8 bases, with 11 bases between the two germline ends. This CDR3 reads CASSQETTWDEQFF. CDR3 sequence (DNA): TGTGCCAGCAGCCAAGAGACTACTTGGGATGAGCAGTTCTTC.

The V gene is TRBV7-9, the J gene TRBJ2-7; a possible D gene is TRBD1 (5 bases). Between the trimmed V and J ends, which lost 4 bases and 2 bases, there was a span of 15 bases. Germline loops: CDR1 SEHNR, CDR2 FQNEAQ (reference sequence). The CDR3 consists of 15 residues. CDR3 nucleotide sequence: TGTGCCAGCAGCTCTACCGACAGCGCAACCTACGAGCAGTACTTC. Residues: CASSSTDSATYEQYF.

This clone was detected only a few times. This chain links TRBV10-3 with TRBJ1-2; 11 positions match TRBD1. The junction had 3 bases not matched to a gene; V was cut back by 2 bases and J by 4 bases. The V gene's germline CDR1 is ENHRY and CDR2 SYGVKD. This CDR3 comprises 15 residues. The CDR3 loop reads CAISESGQGAYGYTF. The DNA for the CDR3 is TGTGCCATCAGTGAGAGTGGACAGGGGGCCTATGGCTACACCTTC.